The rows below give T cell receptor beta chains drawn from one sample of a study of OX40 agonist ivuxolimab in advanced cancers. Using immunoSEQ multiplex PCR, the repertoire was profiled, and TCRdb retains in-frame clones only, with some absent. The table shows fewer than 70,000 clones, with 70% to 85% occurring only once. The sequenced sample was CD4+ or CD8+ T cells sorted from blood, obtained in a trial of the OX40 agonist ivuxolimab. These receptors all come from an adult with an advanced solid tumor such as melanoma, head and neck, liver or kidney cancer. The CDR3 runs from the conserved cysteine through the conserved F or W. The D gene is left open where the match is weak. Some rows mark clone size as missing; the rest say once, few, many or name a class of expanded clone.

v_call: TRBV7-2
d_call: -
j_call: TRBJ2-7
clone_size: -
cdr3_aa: CASSVAGTETEQYF
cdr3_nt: TGTGCCAGCAGCGTCGCCGGGACTGAGACCGAGCAGTACTTC

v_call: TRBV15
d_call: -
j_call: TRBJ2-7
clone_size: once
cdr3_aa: CATSRQRTEPHEQYF
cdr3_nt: TGTGCCACCAGCAGACAAAGAACCGAACCCCACGAGCAGTACTTC

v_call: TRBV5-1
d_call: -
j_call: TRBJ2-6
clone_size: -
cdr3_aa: CASSFNGGANVLTF
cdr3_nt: TGCGCCAGCAGCTTCAACGGCGGGGCCAACGTCCTGACTTTC

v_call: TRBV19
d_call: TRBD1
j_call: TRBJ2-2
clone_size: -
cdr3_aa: CASSTGTGNTGELFF
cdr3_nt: TGTGCCAGTAGCACCGGGACAGGGAACACCGGGGAGCTGTTTTTT

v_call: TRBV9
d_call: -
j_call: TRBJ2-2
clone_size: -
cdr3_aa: CASSATAGLTGELFF
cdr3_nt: TGTGCCAGCAGCGCGACGGCGGGGTTAACCGGGGAGCTGTTTTTT

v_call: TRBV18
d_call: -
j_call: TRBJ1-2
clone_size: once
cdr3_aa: CASSPPDTYGYTF
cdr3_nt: TGTGCCAGCTCACCCCCTGACACCTATGGCTACACCTTC

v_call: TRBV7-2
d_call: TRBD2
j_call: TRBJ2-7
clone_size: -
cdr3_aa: CASSMTSGSPYEQYF
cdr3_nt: TGTGCCAGCAGCATGACTAGCGGGAGCCCCTACGAGCAGTACTTC

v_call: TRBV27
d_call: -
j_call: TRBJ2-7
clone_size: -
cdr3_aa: CASSLGGSEQYF
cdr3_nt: TGTGCCAGCAGTTTAGGGGGGTCCGAGCAGTACTTC

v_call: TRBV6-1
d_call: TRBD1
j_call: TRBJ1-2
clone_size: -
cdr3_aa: CASTRDRENYGYTF
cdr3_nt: TGTGCCAGCACCAGGGACAGGGAGAACTATGGCTACACCTTC

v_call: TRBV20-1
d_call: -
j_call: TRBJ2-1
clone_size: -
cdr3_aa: CSARLYEQFF
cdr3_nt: TGCAGTGCTAGACTCTATGAGCAGTTCTTC

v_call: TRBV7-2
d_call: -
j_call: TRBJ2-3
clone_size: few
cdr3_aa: CASSLRADNTQYF
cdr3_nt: TGTGCCAGCAGCTTAAGGGCAGATAATACGCAGTATTTT

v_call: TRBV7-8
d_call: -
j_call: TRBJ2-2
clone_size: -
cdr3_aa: CASSLSGTGELFF
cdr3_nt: TGTGCCAGCAGCTTATCAGGGACCGGGGAGCTGTTTTTT

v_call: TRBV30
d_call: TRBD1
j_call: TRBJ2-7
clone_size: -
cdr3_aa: CAGRTGTTTTYEQYF
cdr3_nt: TGTGCGGGAAGGACAGGAACCACCACCACCTACGAGCAGTACTTC

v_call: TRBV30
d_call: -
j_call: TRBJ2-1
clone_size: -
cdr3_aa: CAWRPHLSYEQFF
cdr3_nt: TGTGCCTGGAGGCCGCATCTTTCGTATGAGCAGTTCTTC

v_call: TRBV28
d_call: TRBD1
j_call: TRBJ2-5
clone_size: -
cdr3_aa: CASTVNRGQETQYF
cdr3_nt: TGTGCCAGCACCGTTAACAGGGGCCAAGAGACCCAGTACTTC

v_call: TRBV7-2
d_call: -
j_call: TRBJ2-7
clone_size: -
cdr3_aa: CASSSPGLEQYF
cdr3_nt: TGTGCCAGCAGCTCTCCGGGCCTTGAGCAGTACTTC

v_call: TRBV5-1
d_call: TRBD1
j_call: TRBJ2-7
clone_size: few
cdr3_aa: CASSLGPGTGGLDF
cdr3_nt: TGCGCCAGCAGCTTGGGCCCCGGGACAGGGGGCTTGGACTTC

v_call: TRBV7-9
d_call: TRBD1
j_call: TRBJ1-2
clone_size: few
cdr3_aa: CASSRDSNYGYTF
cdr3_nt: TGTGCCAGCAGCCGGGACAGTAACTATGGCTACACCTTC

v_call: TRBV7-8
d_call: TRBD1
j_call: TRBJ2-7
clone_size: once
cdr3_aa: CASSFAAGQVPEQYF
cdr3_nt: TGTGCCAGCAGCTTCGCAGCTGGACAGGTCCCAGAGCAGTACTTC

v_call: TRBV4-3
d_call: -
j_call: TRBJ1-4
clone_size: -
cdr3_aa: CASSQDLDFPKLFF
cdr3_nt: TGCGCCAGCAGCCAAGATCTGGACTTCCCCAAACTGTTTTTT

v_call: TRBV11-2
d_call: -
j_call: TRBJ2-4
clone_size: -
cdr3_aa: CASSLQRAKNIQYF
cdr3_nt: TGTGCCAGCAGCTTACAGCGGGCCAAAAACATTCAGTACTTC

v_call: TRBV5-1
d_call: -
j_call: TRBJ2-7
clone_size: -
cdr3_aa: CASSLDEGRHEQYF
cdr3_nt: TGCGCCAGCAGCTTGGATGAGGGGAGACACGAGCAGTACTTC

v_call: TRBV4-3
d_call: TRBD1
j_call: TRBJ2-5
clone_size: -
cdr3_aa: CASSSQTGVQETQYF
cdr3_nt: TGCGCCAGCAGCTCCCAGACAGGGGTCCAAGAGACCCAGTACTTC

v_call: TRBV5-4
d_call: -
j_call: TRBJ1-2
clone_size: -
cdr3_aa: CASSSWNGAGGYTF
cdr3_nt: TGTGCCAGCAGCTCCTGGAACGGGGCAGGTGGCTACACCTTC

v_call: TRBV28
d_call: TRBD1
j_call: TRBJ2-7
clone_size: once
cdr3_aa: CASGLGTVSYEQYF
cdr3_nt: TGTGCCAGCGGCCTCGGGACAGTTTCTTACGAGCAGTACTTC

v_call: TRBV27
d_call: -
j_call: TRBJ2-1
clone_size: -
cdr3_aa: CASSSGGYNEQFF
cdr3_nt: TGTGCCAGCAGTAGCGGAGGATACAATGAGCAGTTCTTC

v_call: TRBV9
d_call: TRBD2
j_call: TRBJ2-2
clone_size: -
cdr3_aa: CASSGPGTSGRPNTGELFF
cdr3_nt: TGTGCCAGCAGCGGGCCCGGGACTAGCGGGAGGCCCAACACCGGGGAGCTGTTTTTT

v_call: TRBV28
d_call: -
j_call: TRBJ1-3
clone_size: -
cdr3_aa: CASRQTTDGYGTIYF
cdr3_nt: TGTGCCAGCAGACAAACGACAGATGGGTACGGCACCATATATTTT

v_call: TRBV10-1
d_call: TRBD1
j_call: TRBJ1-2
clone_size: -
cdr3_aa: CATIPGQPRGGYTF
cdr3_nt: TGCGCCACCATTCCGGGACAGCCAAGAGGTGGCTACACCTTC

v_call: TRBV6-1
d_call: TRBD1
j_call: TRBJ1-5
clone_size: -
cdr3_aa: CASSEGTGGEWVGQPQHF
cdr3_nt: TGTGCCAGCAGTGAAGGGACAGGGGGAGAGTGGGTTGGTCAGCCCCAGCATTTT

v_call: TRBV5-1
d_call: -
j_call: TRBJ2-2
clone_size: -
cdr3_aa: CASSLGQNRLLGTGELFF
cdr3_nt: TGCGCCAGCAGCTTGGGACAGAATCGGTTGCTGGGGACCGGGGAGCTGTTTTTT